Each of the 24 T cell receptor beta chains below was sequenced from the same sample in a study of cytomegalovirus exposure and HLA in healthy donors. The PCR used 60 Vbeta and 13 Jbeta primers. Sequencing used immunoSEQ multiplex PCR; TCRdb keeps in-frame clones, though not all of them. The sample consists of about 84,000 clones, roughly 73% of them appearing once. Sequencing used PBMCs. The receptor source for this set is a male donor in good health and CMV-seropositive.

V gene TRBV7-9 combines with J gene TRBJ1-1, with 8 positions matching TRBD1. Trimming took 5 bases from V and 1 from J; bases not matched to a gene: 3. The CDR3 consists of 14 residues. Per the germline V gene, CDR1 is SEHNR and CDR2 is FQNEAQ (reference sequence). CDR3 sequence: CASSAGQGNTEAFF. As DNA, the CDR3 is TGTGCCAGCAGCGCCGGACAGGGGAACACTGAAGCTTTCTTT.

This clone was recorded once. This CDR3 reads CASSPGVSGTYHYEQYF. The CDR3 region has the DNA TGTGCCAGCAGCCCGGGAGTTAGCGGGACATACCACTACGAGCAGTACTTC. The chain couples TRBV7-6 to TRBJ2-7; 8 nucleotides align to TRBD2. Germline V lookup: CDR1 SGHVS, CDR2 FNYEAQ. The V segment lost 5 bases and the J segment 3 bases; nucleotides outside the gene matches: 15. There are 17 residues in the CDR3.

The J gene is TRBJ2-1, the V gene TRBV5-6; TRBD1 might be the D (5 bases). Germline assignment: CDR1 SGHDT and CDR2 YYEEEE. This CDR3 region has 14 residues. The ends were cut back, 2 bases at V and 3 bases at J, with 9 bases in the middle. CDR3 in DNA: TGTGCCAGCAGCTTCCGGACATTCTACAATGAGCAGTTCTTC. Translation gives CASSFRTFYNEQFF. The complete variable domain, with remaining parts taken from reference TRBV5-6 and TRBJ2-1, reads DAGVTQSPTHLIKTRGQQVTLRCSPKSGHDTVSWYQQALGQGPQFIFQYYEEEERQRGNFPDRFSGHQFPNYSSELNVNALLLGDSALYLCASSFRTFYNEQFFGPGTRLTVL.

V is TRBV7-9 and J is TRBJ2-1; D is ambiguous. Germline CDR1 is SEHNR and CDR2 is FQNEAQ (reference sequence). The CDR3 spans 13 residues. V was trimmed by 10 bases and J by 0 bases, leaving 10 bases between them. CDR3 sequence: CAKAVSSYNEQFF. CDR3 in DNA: TGTGCCAAAGCCGTGAGCTCCTACAATGAGCAGTTCTTC.

Written as DNA, the CDR3 is TGTGCCAGCAGCGCGGGACAGTGGAACCATCAGCCCCAGCATTTT. As protein: CASSAGQWNHQPQHF. The J gene is TRBJ1-5, the V gene TRBV5-8; 7 bases fit TRBD1. This CDR3 spans 15 amino acids. After removal of 4 bases from V and 5 bases from J, the junction contained 9 bases not matched to a gene. Germline CDR1 reads SGHTS; CDR2 reads YDEGEE.

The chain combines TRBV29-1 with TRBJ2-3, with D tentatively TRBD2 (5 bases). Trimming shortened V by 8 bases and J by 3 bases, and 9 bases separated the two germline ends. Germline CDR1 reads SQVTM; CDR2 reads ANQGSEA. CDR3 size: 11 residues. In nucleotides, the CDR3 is TGCAGCACGGGGTGGACAGATACGCAGTATTTT. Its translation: CSTGWTDTQYF.

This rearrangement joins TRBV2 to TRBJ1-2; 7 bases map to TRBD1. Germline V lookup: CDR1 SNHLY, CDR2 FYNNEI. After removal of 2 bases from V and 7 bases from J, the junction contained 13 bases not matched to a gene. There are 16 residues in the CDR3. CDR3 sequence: CASSEIRAGGQGGYTF. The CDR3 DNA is TGTGCCAGCAGTGAAATTAGGGCAGGGGGTCAGGGTGGCTACACCTTC.

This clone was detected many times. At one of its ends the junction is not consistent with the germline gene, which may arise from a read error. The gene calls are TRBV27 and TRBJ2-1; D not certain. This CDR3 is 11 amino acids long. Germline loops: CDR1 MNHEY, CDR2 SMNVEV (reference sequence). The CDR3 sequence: CASSSTRGLIF. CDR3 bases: TGTGCCAGCAGTTCTACGAGAGGTTTGATCTTC.

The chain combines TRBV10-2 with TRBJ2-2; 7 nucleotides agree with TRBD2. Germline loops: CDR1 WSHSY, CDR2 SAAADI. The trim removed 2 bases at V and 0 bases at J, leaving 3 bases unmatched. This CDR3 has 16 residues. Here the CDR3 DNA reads TGCGCCAGCAGTGAGGTGGGGGGGGCGAACACCGGGGAGCTGTTTTTT. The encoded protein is CASSEVGGANTGELFF.

CDR3 amino acids: CASSDRGGWETQYF. Written as DNA, the CDR3 is TGTGCCAGCAGCGATCGGGGTGGTTGGGAGACCCAGTACTTC. V gene TRBV13 combines with J gene TRBJ2-5; weak D call: TRBD2 (5 bases). Germline loops: CDR1 PRHDT, CDR2 FYEKMQ (reference sequence). The CDR3 covers 14 residues. V lost 5 bases, J lost 5 bases, and 15 bases lay in between.

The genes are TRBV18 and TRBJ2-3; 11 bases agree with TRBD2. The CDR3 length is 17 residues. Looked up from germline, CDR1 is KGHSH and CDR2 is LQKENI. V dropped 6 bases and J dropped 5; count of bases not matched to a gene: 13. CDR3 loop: CASSPSELAGGVDTQYF. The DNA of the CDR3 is TGTGCCAGCTCGCCGTCTGAGCTAGCGGGAGGAGTAGATACGCAGTATTTT.

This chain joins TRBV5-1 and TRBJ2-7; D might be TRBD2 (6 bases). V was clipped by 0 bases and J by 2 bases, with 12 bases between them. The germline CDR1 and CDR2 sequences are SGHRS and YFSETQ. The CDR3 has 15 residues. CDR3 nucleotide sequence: TGCGCCAGCAGCTTGGATTGGGGACTGGCCTACGAGCAGTACTTC. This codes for CASSLDWGLAYEQYF.

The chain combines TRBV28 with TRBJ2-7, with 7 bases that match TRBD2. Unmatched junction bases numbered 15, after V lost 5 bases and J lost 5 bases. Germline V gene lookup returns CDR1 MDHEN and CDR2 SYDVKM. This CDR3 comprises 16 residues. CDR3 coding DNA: TGTGCCAGCAGTATTTTCCAGCTAGCGGTTAACCACGAGCAGTACTTC. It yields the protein CASSIFQLAVNHEQYF.

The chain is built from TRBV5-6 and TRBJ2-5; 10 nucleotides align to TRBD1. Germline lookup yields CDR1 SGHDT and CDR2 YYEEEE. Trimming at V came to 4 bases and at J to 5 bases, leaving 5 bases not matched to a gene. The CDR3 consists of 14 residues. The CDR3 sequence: CASSGDRGRETQYF. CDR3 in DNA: TGTGCCAGCAGCGGAGACAGGGGGCGCGAGACCCAGTACTTC.

The CDR3 nucleotides read TGTGCCAGTAGTACTCGACAGGGTAGGGCTGCTGAAGCTTTCTTT. Translated, it gives CASSTRQGRAAEAFF. This chain connects TRBV19 to TRBJ1-1; 7 bases line up with TRBD1. The germline V gene encodes CDR1 LNHDA and CDR2 SQIVND (reference sequence). CDR3 length equals 15 residues. J was trimmed by 6 bases and V by 4 bases; bases with no gene match: 11.

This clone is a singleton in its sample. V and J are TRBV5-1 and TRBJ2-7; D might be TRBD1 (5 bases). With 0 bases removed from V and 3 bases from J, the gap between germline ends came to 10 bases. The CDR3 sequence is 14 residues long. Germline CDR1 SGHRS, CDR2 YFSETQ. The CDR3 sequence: CASSLAGQGYEQYF. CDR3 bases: TGCGCCAGCAGCTTGGCAGGGCAGGGCTACGAGCAGTACTTC.

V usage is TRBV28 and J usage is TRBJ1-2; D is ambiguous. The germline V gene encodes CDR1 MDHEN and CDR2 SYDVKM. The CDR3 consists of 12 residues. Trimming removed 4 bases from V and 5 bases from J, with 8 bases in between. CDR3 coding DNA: TGTGCCAGCAGTTACTTAACGTATGGCTACACCTTC. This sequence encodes CASSYLTYGYTF.

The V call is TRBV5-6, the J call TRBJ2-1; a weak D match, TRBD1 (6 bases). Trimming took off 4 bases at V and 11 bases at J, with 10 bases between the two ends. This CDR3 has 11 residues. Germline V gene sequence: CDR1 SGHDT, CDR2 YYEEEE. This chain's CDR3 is CASSLGAQQFF. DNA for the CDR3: TGTGCCAGCAGCCTGGGGGCTCAGCAGTTCTTC. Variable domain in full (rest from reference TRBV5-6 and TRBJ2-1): DAGVTQSPTHLIKTRGQQVTLRCSPKSGHDTVSWYQQALGQGPQFIFQYYEEEERQRGNFPDRFSGHQFPNYSSELNVNALLLGDSALYLCASSLGAQQFFGPGTRLTVL.

The CDR3 bases are TGTGCCAGCAGACGGTGGACTAGCGGCTACTACGAGCAGTACTTC. As protein: CASRRWTSGYYEQYF. The V call is TRBV6-5, the J call TRBJ2-7; TRBD2 aligns across 10 bases. V gave up 6 bases and J gave up 3 bases; unmatched junction bases: 8. CDR3 length: 15 amino acids. CDR1 and CDR2 from the germline V gene are MNHEY and SVGAGI.

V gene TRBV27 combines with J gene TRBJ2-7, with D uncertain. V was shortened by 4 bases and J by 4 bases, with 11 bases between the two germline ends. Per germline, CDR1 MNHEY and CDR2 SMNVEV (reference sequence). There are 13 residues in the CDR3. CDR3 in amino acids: CASSSAQLYEQYF. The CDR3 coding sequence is TGTGCCAGCAGTTCCGCACAGCTTTACGAGCAGTACTTC.

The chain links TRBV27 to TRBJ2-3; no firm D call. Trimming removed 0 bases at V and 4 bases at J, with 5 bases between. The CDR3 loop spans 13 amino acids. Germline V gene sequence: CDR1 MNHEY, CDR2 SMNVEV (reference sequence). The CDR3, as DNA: TGTGCCAGCAGTTTATCGAGAGCAGATACGCAGTATTTT. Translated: CASSLSRADTQYF.

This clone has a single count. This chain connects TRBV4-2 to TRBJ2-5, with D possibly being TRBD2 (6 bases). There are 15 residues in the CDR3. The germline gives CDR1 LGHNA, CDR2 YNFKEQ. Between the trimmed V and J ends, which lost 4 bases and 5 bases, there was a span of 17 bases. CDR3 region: CASSRAGGSTETQYF. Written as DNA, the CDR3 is TGTGCCAGCAGCCGGGCCGGGGGTTCGACGGAGACCCAGTACTTC.

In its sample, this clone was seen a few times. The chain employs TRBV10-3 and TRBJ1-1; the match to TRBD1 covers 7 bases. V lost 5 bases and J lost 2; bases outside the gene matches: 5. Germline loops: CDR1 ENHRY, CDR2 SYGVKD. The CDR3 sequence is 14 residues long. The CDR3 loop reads CAISKGAANTEAFF. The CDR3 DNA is TGTGCCATCAGTAAGGGGGCGGCTAACACTGAAGCTTTCTTT.

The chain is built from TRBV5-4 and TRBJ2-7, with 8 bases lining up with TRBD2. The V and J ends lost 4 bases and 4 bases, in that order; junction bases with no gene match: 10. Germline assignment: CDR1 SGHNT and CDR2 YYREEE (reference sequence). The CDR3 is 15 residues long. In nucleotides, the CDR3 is TGTGCCAGCAGCCCGCACAGCGGGAGTGGTTACGAGCAGTACTTC. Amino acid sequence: CASSPHSGSGYEQYF.